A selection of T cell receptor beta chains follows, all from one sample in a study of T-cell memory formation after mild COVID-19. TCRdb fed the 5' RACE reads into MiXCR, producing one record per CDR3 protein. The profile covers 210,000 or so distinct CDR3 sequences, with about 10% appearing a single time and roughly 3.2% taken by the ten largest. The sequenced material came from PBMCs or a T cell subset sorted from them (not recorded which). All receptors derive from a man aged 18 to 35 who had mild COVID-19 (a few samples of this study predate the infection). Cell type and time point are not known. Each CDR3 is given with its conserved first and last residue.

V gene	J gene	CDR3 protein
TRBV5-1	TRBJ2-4	CASSPGTGKDIQYF
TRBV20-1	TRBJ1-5	CSAFTGSSNQPQHF
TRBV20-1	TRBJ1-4	CSAILTYTNEKLFF
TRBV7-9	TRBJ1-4	CASSPRQEVLFF
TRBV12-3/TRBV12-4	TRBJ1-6	CASSFGGLESPLHF
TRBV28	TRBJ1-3	CASSPIRGYGNTIYF
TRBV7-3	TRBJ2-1	CASSPGLAGLGEQFF
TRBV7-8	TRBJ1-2	CASSLGDRGPYTF
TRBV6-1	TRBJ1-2	CAGREDLNYGYTF
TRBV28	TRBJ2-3	CASGREDTDTQYF
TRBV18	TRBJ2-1	CASSPRTGMGAEQFF
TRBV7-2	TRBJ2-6	CGARFAGANVLTF
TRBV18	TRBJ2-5	CASSPTRTAQQETQYF
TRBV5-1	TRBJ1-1	CASSWAPGDTEAFF
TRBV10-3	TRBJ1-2	CAISAQKAGYTF
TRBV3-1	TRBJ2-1	CASSQDWGHGNEQFF
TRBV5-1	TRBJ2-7	CASSGWQGAYEQYF
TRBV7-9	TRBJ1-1	CASTIIGTEAFF